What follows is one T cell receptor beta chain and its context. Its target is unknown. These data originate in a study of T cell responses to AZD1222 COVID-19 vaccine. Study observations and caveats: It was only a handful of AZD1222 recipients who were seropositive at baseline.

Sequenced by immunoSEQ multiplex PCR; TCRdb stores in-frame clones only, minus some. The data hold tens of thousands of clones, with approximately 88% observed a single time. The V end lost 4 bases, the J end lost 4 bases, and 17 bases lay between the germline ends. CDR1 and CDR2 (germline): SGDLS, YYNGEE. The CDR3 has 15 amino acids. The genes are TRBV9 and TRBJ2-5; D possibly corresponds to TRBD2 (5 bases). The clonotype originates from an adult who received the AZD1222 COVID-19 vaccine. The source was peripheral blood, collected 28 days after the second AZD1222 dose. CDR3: CASSIRANRGETQYF. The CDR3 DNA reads TGTGCCAGCAGCATCCGGGCAAACCGGGGAGAGACCCAGTACTTC.